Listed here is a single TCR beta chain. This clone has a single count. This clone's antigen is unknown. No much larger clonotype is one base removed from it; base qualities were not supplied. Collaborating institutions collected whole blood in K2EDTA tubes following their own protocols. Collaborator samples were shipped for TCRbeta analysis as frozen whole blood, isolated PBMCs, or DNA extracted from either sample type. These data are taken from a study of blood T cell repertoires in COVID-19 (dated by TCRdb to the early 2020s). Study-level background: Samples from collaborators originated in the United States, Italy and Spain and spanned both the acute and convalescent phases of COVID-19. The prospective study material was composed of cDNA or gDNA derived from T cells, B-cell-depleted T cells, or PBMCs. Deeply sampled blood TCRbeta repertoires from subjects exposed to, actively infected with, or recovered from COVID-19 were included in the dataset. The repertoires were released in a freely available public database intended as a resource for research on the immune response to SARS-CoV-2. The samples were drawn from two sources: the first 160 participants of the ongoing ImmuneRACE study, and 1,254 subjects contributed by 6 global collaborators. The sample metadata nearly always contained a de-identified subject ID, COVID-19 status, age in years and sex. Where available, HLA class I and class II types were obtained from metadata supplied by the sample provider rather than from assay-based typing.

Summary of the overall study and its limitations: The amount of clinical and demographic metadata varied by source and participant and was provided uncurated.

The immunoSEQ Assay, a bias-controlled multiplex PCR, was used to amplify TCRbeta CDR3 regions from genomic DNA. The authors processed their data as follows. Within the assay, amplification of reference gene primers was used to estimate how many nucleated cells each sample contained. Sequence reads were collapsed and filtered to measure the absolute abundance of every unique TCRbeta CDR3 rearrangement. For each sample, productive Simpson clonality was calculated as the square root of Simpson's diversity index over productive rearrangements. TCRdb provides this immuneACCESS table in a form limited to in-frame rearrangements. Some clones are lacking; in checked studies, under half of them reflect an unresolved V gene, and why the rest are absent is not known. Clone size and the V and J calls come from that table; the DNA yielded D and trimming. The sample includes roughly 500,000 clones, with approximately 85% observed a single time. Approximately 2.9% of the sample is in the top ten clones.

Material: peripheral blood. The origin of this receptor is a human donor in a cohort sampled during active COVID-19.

The CDR3 loop reads CASSMVSFTGELFF. The base sequence is TGTGCCAGTAGTATGGTCAGTTTTACCGGGGAGCTGTTTTTT. The rearrangement combines TRBV19 with TRBJ2-2; a confident D gene designation cannot be given. CDR3 length: 14 amino acids, cysteine to phenylalanine. Just the 42-base CDR3 DNA is kept, in frame starting at base 1. CDR1 is given as LNHDA and CDR2 as SQIVND, both from the germline V gene (reference sequence). Relative to germline, V is 3 bases shorter and J is 5 bases shorter, with 10 bases between their ends.